A selection of T cell receptor beta chains follows, all from one sample in a study of blood T cell repertoires in COVID-19. Repertoires were generated with immunoSEQ multiplex PCR, while TCRdb's copy carries only in-frame clones and drops some. Of more than 130,000 clones listed, 84% are singletons. The source material was peripheral blood. The receptors stem from a human donor in a cohort sampled during active COVID-19. CDR3s include the opening cysteine and the closing phenylalanine or tryptophan. The order of the fields is clone size, D gene, V gene, J gene, CDR3 protein, CDR3 DNA. A D gene is named only where the DNA matches it firmly. Rows may omit the clone size; those that give it use once, few, many or a size class.

clone_size: NA
d_call: TRBD2
v_call: TRBV7-9
j_call: TRBJ2-1
cdr3_aa: CASSPERLARLPNEQFF
cdr3_nt: TGTGCCAGCAGCCCGGAGCGACTAGCGAGATTACCCAATGAGCAGTTCTTC

clone_size: NA
d_call: TRBD2
v_call: TRBV5-1
j_call: TRBJ2-1
cdr3_aa: CASSWGLAGGIGSYNEQFF
cdr3_nt: TGCGCCAGCAGCTGGGGGCTAGCGGGGGGGATAGGTTCCTACAATGAGCAGTTCTTC

clone_size: NA
d_call: TRBD2
v_call: TRBV13
j_call: TRBJ2-7
cdr3_aa: CASSPGTSGGSIVYEQYF
cdr3_nt: TGTGCCAGCAGCCCTGGGACTAGCGGGGGTTCAATAGTCTACGAGCAGTACTTC

clone_size: NA
d_call: NA
v_call: TRBV29-1
j_call: TRBJ1-2
cdr3_aa: CSGSTGTDGYTF
cdr3_nt: TGCAGCGGCTCCACGGGAACTGATGGCTACACCTTC

clone_size: NA
d_call: NA
v_call: TRBV7-2
j_call: TRBJ1-5
cdr3_aa: CASSRGADGSNQPQHF
cdr3_nt: TGTGCCAGCAGCCGCGGGGCCGACGGTAGCAATCAGCCCCAGCATTTT

clone_size: NA
d_call: TRBD2
v_call: TRBV4-2
j_call: TRBJ2-3
cdr3_aa: CASGSVSGGPSTDTQYF
cdr3_nt: TGTGCCAGCGGGTCAGTCAGCGGGGGGCCTAGCACAGATACGCAGTATTTT

clone_size: NA
d_call: TRBD2
v_call: TRBV6-5
j_call: TRBJ2-3
cdr3_aa: CASSSPSSGSTDTQYF
cdr3_nt: TGTGCCAGCAGTTCCCCATCTAGCGGGAGCACAGATACGCAGTATTTT

clone_size: NA
d_call: NA
v_call: TRBV9
j_call: TRBJ2-3
cdr3_aa: CASSVGRGSDTQYF
cdr3_nt: TGTGCCAGCAGCGTAGGGCGGGGTTCCGATACGCAGTATTTT

clone_size: once
d_call: TRBD1
v_call: TRBV7-2
j_call: TRBJ1-2
cdr3_aa: CASSLGQGGGYTF
cdr3_nt: TGTGCCAGCAGTTTAGGGCAGGGGGGTGGCTACACCTTC

clone_size: NA
d_call: TRBD1
v_call: TRBV6-5
j_call: TRBJ2-5
cdr3_aa: CASSYGQVGEETQYF
cdr3_nt: TGTGCCAGCAGTTACGGACAGGTGGGGGAAGAGACCCAGTACTTC

clone_size: NA
d_call: TRBD1
v_call: TRBV7-6
j_call: TRBJ1-2
cdr3_aa: CASSPSGGSILVDGYTF
cdr3_nt: TGTGCCAGCAGCCCTTCAGGGGGCTCTATTCTTGTTGATGGCTACACCTTC

clone_size: NA
d_call: NA
v_call: TRBV28
j_call: TRBJ2-5
cdr3_aa: CASSLQQETQYF
cdr3_nt: TGTGCCAGCAGTTTACAGCAAGAGACCCAGTACTTC

clone_size: NA
d_call: NA
v_call: TRBV28
j_call: TRBJ2-3
cdr3_aa: CASRDYTDTQYF
cdr3_nt: TGTGCCAGCAGGGACTACACAGATACGCAGTATTTT

clone_size: NA
d_call: NA
v_call: TRBV28
j_call: TRBJ1-2
cdr3_aa: CASSSPLPPYGYTF
cdr3_nt: TGTGCCAGCAGTTCCCCACTCCCCCCTTATGGCTACACCTTC

clone_size: once
d_call: NA
v_call: TRBV19
j_call: TRBJ2-3
cdr3_aa: CASSMGLNQPQYF
cdr3_nt: TGTGCCAGTAGTATGGGCCTCAATCAGCCCCAGTATTTT

clone_size: NA
d_call: NA
v_call: TRBV19
j_call: TRBJ2-3
cdr3_aa: CASSYTRTDTQYF
cdr3_nt: TGTGCCAGTAGTTACACACGAACAGATACGCAGTATTTT

clone_size: NA
d_call: TRBD2
v_call: TRBV7-8
j_call: TRBJ2-5
cdr3_aa: CASSARLADQETQYF
cdr3_nt: TGTGCCAGCAGCGCGAGACTAGCGGACCAAGAGACCCAGTACTTC

clone_size: NA
d_call: TRBD1
v_call: TRBV11-2
j_call: TRBJ2-7
cdr3_aa: CASRDRDRAAYEQYF
cdr3_nt: TGTGCCAGCAGGGACCGGGACAGGGCCGCCTACGAGCAGTACTTC

clone_size: NA
d_call: NA
v_call: TRBV7-2
j_call: TRBJ2-5
cdr3_aa: CASLGARGGQETQYF
cdr3_nt: TGTGCCAGCCTTGGGGCTAGGGGGGGCCAAGAGACCCAGTACTTC

clone_size: NA
d_call: NA
v_call: TRBV6-5
j_call: TRBJ1-1
cdr3_aa: CASSYSGAARTEAFF
cdr3_nt: TGTGCCAGCAGTTACTCGGGGGCGGCGAGAACTGAAGCTTTCTTT

clone_size: NA
d_call: NA
v_call: TRBV10-2
j_call: TRBJ2-7
cdr3_aa: CASLMAGVGEQYF
cdr3_nt: TGCGCCAGCTTAATGGCAGGGGTAGGCGAGCAGTACTTC

clone_size: NA
d_call: NA
v_call: TRBV5-4
j_call: TRBJ1-3
cdr3_aa: CASSLGAAGNTIYF
cdr3_nt: TGTGCCAGCAGCTTGGGAGCGGCTGGAAACACCATATATTTT

clone_size: NA
d_call: TRBD2
v_call: TRBV2
j_call: TRBJ2-5
cdr3_aa: CASSGAGGDWQETQYF
cdr3_nt: TGTGCCAGCAGTGGAGCCGGGGGGGACTGGCAAGAGACCCAGTACTTC

clone_size: NA
d_call: TRBD1
v_call: TRBV11-1
j_call: TRBJ1-2
cdr3_aa: CASSPSTGGRYGYTF
cdr3_nt: TGTGCCAGCAGCCCCTCGACAGGGGGCAGGTATGGCTACACCTTC

clone_size: NA
d_call: NA
v_call: TRBV6-2/TRBV6-3
j_call: TRBJ1-6
cdr3_aa: CASSPAGGNSPLHF
cdr3_nt: TGTGCCAGCAGCCCTGCCGGGGGTAATTCACCCCTCCACTTT

clone_size: few
d_call: NA
v_call: TRBV19
j_call: TRBJ2-2
cdr3_aa: CASSSRAGELFF
cdr3_nt: TGTGCCAGTAGCTCCAGGGCCGGGGAGCTGTTTTTT

clone_size: NA
d_call: TRBD1
v_call: TRBV6-6
j_call: TRBJ1-6
cdr3_aa: CASSSRTGGLSPLHF
cdr3_nt: TGTGCCAGCAGTTCAAGGACAGGGGGCTTATCACCCCTCCACTTT

clone_size: once
d_call: TRBD2
v_call: TRBV2
j_call: TRBJ2-1
cdr3_aa: CASTGQRGGNEQFF
cdr3_nt: TGTGCCAGCACGGGCCAGCGGGGGGGTAATGAGCAGTTCTTC

clone_size: NA
d_call: NA
v_call: TRBV9
j_call: TRBJ2-5
cdr3_aa: CASGKGGVQETQYF
cdr3_nt: TGTGCCAGCGGCAAGGGGGGGGTCCAAGAGACCCAGTACTTC

clone_size: NA
d_call: NA
v_call: TRBV5-1
j_call: TRBJ2-3
cdr3_aa: CASSLGGSSTDTQYF
cdr3_nt: TGCGCCAGCAGCTTAGGGGGATCTAGCACAGATACGCAGTATTTT

clone_size: NA
d_call: NA
v_call: TRBV11-2
j_call: TRBJ2-1
cdr3_aa: CASSPITPSSYNEQFF
cdr3_nt: TGTGCCAGCAGCCCAATAACACCAAGTTCCTACAATGAGCAGTTCTTC

clone_size: once
d_call: TRBD1
v_call: TRBV28
j_call: TRBJ2-7
cdr3_aa: CASSPVVQGSYEQYF
cdr3_nt: TGTGCCAGCAGTCCCGTGGTACAGGGGAGCTACGAGCAGTACTTC

clone_size: NA
d_call: NA
v_call: TRBV6-5
j_call: TRBJ1-2
cdr3_aa: CASSPGGIYGYTF
cdr3_nt: TGTGCCAGCAGTCCGGGGGGGATCTATGGCTACACCTTC

clone_size: NA
d_call: TRBD2
v_call: TRBV7-3
j_call: TRBJ2-7
cdr3_aa: CASSLTGTSGGATYEQYF
cdr3_nt: TGTGCCAGCAGCTTAACCGGGACTAGCGGGGGGGCAACCTACGAGCAGTACTTC

clone_size: NA
d_call: TRBD2
v_call: TRBV9
j_call: TRBJ2-1
cdr3_aa: CASSVRRGGNNEQFF
cdr3_nt: TGTGCCAGCAGCGTACGGCGGGGGGGTAACAATGAGCAGTTCTTC

clone_size: NA
d_call: NA
v_call: TRBV5-6
j_call: TRBJ2-2
cdr3_aa: CASSIMTGNTGELFF
cdr3_nt: TGTGCCAGCAGCATAATGACTGGTAACACCGGGGAGCTGTTTTTT

clone_size: NA
d_call: TRBD1
v_call: TRBV7-9
j_call: TRBJ1-2
cdr3_aa: CASSSGGNYGYTF
cdr3_nt: TGTGCCAGCAGCTCAGGGGGAAACTATGGCTACACCTTT

clone_size: NA
d_call: TRBD2
v_call: TRBV7-2
j_call: TRBJ2-7
cdr3_aa: CASSLESGGAYEQYF
cdr3_nt: TGTGCCAGCAGCTTAGAAAGCGGGGGGGCCTACGAGCAGTACTTC

clone_size: NA
d_call: NA
v_call: TRBV6-2/TRBV6-3
j_call: TRBJ1-4
cdr3_aa: CASSYDQGSIEKLFF
cdr3_nt: TGTGCCAGCAGTTACGACCAAGGGAGTATTGAAAAACTGTTTTTT

clone_size: NA
d_call: NA
v_call: TRBV7-3
j_call: TRBJ2-1
cdr3_aa: CASSSTGAPKEQFF
cdr3_nt: TGTGCCAGCAGCTCAACGGGGGCGCCCAAAGAGCAGTTCTTC

clone_size: few
d_call: TRBD1
v_call: TRBV18
j_call: TRBJ1-4
cdr3_aa: CASSPSRDRDRGEKLFF
cdr3_nt: TGTGCCAGCTCCCCCTCCCGGGACAGGGATCGGGGTGAAAAACTGTTTTTT

clone_size: NA
d_call: NA
v_call: TRBV9
j_call: TRBJ2-7
cdr3_aa: CAGDRFHEQYF
cdr3_nt: TGTGCCGGAGACAGGTTCCACGAGCAGTACTTC

clone_size: few
d_call: TRBD1
v_call: TRBV7-2
j_call: TRBJ2-2
cdr3_aa: CASRNRQGMNTGELFF
cdr3_nt: TGTGCCAGCAGAAACCGACAGGGGATGAACACCGGGGAGCTGTTTTTT

clone_size: NA
d_call: NA
v_call: TRBV4-1
j_call: TRBJ2-5
cdr3_aa: CASSHGRQAPGETQYF
cdr3_nt: TGCGCCAGCAGCCATGGCCGACAGGCCCCCGGGGAGACCCAGTACTTC

clone_size: once
d_call: TRBD1
v_call: TRBV7-2
j_call: TRBJ1-5
cdr3_aa: CASSLSLWTGSSQPQHF
cdr3_nt: TGTGCCAGCAGCTTATCGCTTTGGACAGGTTCTAGTCAGCCCCAGCATTTT